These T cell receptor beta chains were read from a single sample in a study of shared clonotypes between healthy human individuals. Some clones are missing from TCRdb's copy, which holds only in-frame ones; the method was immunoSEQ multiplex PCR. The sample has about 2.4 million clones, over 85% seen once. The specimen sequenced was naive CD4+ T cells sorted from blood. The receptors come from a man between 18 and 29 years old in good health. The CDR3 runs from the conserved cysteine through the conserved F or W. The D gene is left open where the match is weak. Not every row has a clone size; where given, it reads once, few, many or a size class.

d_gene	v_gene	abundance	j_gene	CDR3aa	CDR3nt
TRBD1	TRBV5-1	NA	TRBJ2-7	CASSPNPRDSSYEQYF	TGCGCCAGCAGCCCCAACCCCCGGGACAGCTCCTACGAGCAGTACTTC
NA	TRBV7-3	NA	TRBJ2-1	CASSVGYGEQFF	TGTGCCAGCAGCGTAGGGTACGGTGAGCAGTTCTTC
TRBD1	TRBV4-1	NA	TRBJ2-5	CASSQGSTGVETQYF	TGCGCCAGCAGCCAAGGCTCGACAGGGGTAGAGACCCAGTACTTC
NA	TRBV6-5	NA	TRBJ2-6	CASGVTVGANVLTF	TGTGCCAGCGGGGTTACGGTTGGGGCCAACGTCCTGACTTTC
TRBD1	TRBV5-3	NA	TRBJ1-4	CARRPAHDRATNEKLFF	TGTGCCAGAAGACCCGCCCATGACAGGGCAACTAATGAAAAACTGTTTTTT
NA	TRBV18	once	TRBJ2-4	CASSPYGDPAANIQYF	TGTGCCAGCTCACCATACGGGGACCCAGCGGCAAACATTCAGTACTTC
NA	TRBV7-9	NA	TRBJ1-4	CASSLGGSTNEKLFF	TGTGCCAGCAGCTTAGGGGGTTCGACTAATGAAAAACTGTTTTTT
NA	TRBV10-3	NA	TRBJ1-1	CAISELVGGNTEAFF	TGTGCCATCAGTGAGTTAGTGGGAGGGAACACTGAAGCTTTCTTT
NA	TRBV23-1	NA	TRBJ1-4	CASGGEKLFF	TGCGCCAGCGGGGGAGAAAAACTGTTTTTT
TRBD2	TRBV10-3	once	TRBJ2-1	CASRAAGGPYNEQFF	TGTGCCTCTCGAGCAGCGGGGGGCCCCTACAATGAGCAGTTCTTC
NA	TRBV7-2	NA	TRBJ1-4	CASSLEGGANEKLFF	TGTGCCAGCAGCTTAGAGGGCGGGGCTAATGAAAAACTGTTTTTT
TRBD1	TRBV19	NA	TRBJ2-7	CASSVDRGPYEQYF	TGTGCCAGTAGTGTCGACAGGGGTCCCTACGAGCAGTACTTC
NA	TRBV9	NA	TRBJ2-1	CASSVEPTYLLNEQFF	TGTGCCAGCAGCGTAGAACCCACATACCTACTCAATGAGCAGTTCTTC
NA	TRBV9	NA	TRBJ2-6	CASSVSLSEGGTGANVLTF	TGTGCCAGCAGCGTATCACTTAGCGAGGGAGGTACTGGGGCCAACGTCCTGACTTTC
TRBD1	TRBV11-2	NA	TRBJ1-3	CASRTTGFVLGGNTIYF	TGTGCCAGCAGAACGACAGGGTTCGTGCTCGGTGGAAACACCATATATTTT
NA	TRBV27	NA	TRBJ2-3	CASSSWGGAGTDTQYF	TGTGCCAGCAGTTCGTGGGGGGGGGCCGGCACAGATACGCAGTATTTT
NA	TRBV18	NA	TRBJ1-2	CASSPSERRGYTF	TGTGCCAGCTCACCATCAGAAAGGCGTGGCTACACCTTC
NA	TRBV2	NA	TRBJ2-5	CASTLLSTGTQETQYF	TGTGCCAGCACCCTTCTATCGACAGGAACCCAAGAGACCCAGTACTTC
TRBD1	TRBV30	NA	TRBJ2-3	CAWSKGQGINTQYF	TGTGCCTGGAGTAAAGGACAGGGGATCAATACGCAGTATTTT
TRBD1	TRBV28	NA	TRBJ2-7	CASSETGASSYEQYF	TGTGCCAGCAGCGAGACAGGGGCTAGCTCCTACGAGCAGTACTTC
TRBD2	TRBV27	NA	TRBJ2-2	CASSFKGDRTSGRFTGELFF	TGTGCCAGCAGTTTTAAGGGGGACCGGACTAGCGGGAGATTTACCGGGGAGCTGTTTTTT
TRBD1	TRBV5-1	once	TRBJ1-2	CASSLVGGSNYGYTF	TGCGCCAGCAGCTTGGTAGGGGGCTCTAACTATGGCTACACCTTC
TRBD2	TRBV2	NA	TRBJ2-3	CASRDRLAGVDTQYF	TGTGCCAGCAGAGACAGACTAGCGGGAGTAGATACGCAGTATTTT
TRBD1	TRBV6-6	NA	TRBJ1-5	CASSDRGGQPQHF	TGTGCCAGCAGTGACAGGGGTGGTCAGCCCCAGCATTTT
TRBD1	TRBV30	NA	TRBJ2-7	CAWRLGTGTYEQYF	TGTGCCTGGAGGCTAGGGACAGGGACCTACGAGCAGTACTTC
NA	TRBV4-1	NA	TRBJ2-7	CASSQAILGPAEQYF	TGCGCCAGCAGCCAAGCTATCCTCGGGCCCGCCGAGCAGTACTTC
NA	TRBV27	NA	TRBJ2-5	CASSKQGSGQETQYF	TGTGCCAGCAGTAAACAGGGTAGTGGGCAAGAGACCCAGTACTTC
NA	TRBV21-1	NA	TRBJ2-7	CASSIGTAPGDYEQYF	TGTGCCAGCAGCATCGGGACAGCCCCGGGGGACTACGAGCAGTACTTC
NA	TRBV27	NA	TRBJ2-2	CASSSGLHNTGELFF	TGTGCCAGCAGTTCGGGACTCCATAACACCGGGGAGCTGTTTTTT
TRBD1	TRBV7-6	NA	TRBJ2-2	CASSQGATGELFF	TGTGCCAGCAGCCAGGGGGCTACCGGGGAGCTGTTTTTT
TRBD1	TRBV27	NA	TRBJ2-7	CASTSDRIRGEQYF	TGTGCCAGCACCTCGGACAGGATAAGGGGCGAGCAGTACTTC
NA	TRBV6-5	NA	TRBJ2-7	CASSEGYEQYF	TGTGCCAGCAGCGAAGGTTACGAGCAGTACTTC
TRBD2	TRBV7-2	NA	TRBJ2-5	CASSLVAGGVQTQYF	TGTGCCAGCAGCTTAGTGGCGGGAGGGGTTCAGACCCAGTACTTC
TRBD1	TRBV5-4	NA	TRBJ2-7	CASTSLGQGVTYEQYF	TGTGCCAGCACCTCCCTAGGACAGGGGGTGACCTACGAGCAGTACTTC
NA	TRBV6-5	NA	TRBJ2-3	CASSSQGRFTDTQYF	TGTGCCAGCAGTTCTCAGGGGAGGTTCACAGATACGCAGTATTTT
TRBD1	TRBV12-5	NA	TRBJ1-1	CASGSSAGGTEAFF	TGTGCTAGTGGTTCCAGCGCAGGGGGTACTGAAGCTTTCTTT
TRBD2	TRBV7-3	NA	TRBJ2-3	CASSTSSGGQEYTQYF	TGTGCCAGCAGCACCTCTAGCGGGGGGCAAGAGTATACGCAGTATTTT
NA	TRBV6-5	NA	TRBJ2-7	CASTYGNEQYF	TGTGCCAGCACGTATGGGAACGAGCAGTACTTC
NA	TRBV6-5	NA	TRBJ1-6	CASSTPRLNSPLHF	TGTGCCAGCAGTACACCGAGACTCAATTCACCCCTCCACTTT
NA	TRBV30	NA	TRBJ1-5	CAWSTGQGQPQHF	TGTGCCTGGAGTACAGGGCAGGGTCAGCCCCAGCATTTT